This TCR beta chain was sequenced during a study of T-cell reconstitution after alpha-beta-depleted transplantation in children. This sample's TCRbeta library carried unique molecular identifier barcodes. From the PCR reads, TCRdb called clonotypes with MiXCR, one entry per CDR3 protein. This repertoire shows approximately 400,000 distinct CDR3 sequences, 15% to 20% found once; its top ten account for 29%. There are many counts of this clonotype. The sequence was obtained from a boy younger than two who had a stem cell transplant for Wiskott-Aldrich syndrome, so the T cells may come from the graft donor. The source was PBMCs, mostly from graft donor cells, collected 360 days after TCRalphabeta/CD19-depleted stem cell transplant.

CDR3 nucleotide sequence: TGTGCCAGCAGCTTAGCGAGCGGGGGCCACTACAATGAGCAGTTCTTC. Its protein product is CASSLASGGHYNEQFF. This sequence joins TRBV7-2 and TRBJ2-1, with TRBD2 identical over 8 bases. The V segment lost 0 bases and the J segment 3 bases; nucleotides outside the gene matches: 4. CDR3 length: 16 residues. Looked up from germline, CDR1 is SGHTA and CDR2 is FQGNSA.